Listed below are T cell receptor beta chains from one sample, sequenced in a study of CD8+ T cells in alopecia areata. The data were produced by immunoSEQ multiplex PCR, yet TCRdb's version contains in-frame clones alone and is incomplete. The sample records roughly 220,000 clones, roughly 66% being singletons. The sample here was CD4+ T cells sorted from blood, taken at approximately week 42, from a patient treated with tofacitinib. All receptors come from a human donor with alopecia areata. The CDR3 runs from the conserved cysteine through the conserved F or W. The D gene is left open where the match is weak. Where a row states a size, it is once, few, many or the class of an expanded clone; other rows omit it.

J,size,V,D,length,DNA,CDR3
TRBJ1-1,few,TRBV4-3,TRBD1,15,TGCGCCAGCAGCCAAGTAGGGACAGGGAACACTGAAGCTTTCTTT,CASSQVGTGNTEAFF
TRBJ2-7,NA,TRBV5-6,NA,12,TGTGCCAGCAGCCGTACAAACTACGAGCAGTACTTC,CASSRTNYEQYF
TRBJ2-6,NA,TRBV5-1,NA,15,TGCGCCAGCAGCTTGGAAGGATCAGGGGCCAACGTCCTGACTTTC,CASSLEGSGANVLTF
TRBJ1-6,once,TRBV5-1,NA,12,TGCGCCAGCAGCCGGTTGGATTCACCCCTCCACTTT,CASSRLDSPLHF
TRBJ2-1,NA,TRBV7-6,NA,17,TGTGCCAGCAGCTTAGGTTTTAGGGGCAGCTCCTACAATGAGCAGTTCTTC,CASSLGFRGSSYNEQFF
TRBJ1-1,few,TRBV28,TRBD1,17,TGTGCCAGCACACCACCGGGACAGGGGATTAGGAACACTGAAGCTTTCTTT,CASTPPGQGIRNTEAFF
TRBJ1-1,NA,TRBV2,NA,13,TGTGCCAGCAGTCCACAGGCGAACACTGAAGCTTTCTTT,CASSPQANTEAFF
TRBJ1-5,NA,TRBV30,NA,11,TGTGCCTCCGGGTGGGGACAGCCCCAGCATTTT,CASGWGQPQHF
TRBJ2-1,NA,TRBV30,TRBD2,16,TGTGCCTGGAGCCCCCGACTGCGGGGGGATGACAATGAGCAGTTCTTC,CAWSPRLRGDDNEQFF
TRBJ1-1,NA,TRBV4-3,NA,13,TGCGCCAGCAGCCAAGCCGGGAGGGGGGAAGCTTTCTTT,CASSQAGRGEAFF